The 29 T cell receptor beta chains presented below share a single source sample, sequenced in a study of blood T cell repertoires in COVID-19. Profiled with immunoSEQ multiplex PCR; TCRdb holds only in-frame clones, not every one. Here the sample spans about 15,000 clones, 80% to 90% being singletons. Sequencing was done on a sample of peripheral blood. These receptors originate from a man aged 70 or older in a cohort sampled during active COVID-19.

The chain uses TRBV28 and TRBJ2-1, with a tentative D call TRBD2 (5 bases). The V and J ends lost 3 bases and 7 bases respectively, with 10 bases between them. The germline V gene encodes CDR1 MDHEN and CDR2 SYDVKM. CDR3 length: 13 residues. For the CDR3, the DNA is TGTGCCAGCAGTTTGGGAGCGGTTAATGAGCAGTTCTTC. Encoded protein: CASSLGAVNEQFF.

The CDR3 reads CASSLGAGDHYNSPLHF. CDR3 bases: TGTGCCAGCAGCTTAGGTGCAGGGGACCACTATAATTCACCCCTCCACTTT. This chain links TRBV7-9 with TRBJ1-6; D perhaps matches TRBD1 (6 bases). The CDR3 runs 17 residues. Germline V lookup: CDR1 SEHNR, CDR2 FQNEAQ (reference sequence). V was shortened by 1 base and J by 3 bases, with 13 bases between the two germline ends. The entire variable domain, with the rest obtained from reference TRBV7-9 and TRBJ1-6, is as follows: DTGVSQNPRHKITKRGQNVTFRCDPISEHNRLYWYRQTLGQGPEFLTYFQNEAQLEKSRLLSDRFSAERPKGSFSTLEIQRTEQGDSAMYLCASSLGAGDHYNSPLHFGNGTRLTVT.

This clone came up once. The rearrangement joins TRBV27 to TRBJ2-7; weak D call: TRBD1 (5 bases). The germline V and J ends were trimmed by 5 bases and 3 bases, with 17 bases remaining between them. The CDR3 has 15 residues. Germline V gene lookup returns CDR1 MNHEY and CDR2 SMNVEV (reference sequence). CDR3 loop: CASSGAKPGFYEQYF. Here the CDR3 DNA reads TGTGCCAGCAGTGGGGCCAAACCGGGTTTCTACGAGCAGTACTTC.

The chain employs TRBV9 and TRBJ1-4, with TRBD1 matching 9 bases. Germline CDR1 reads SGDLS; CDR2 reads YYNGEE. V dropped 4 bases and J dropped 4; count of bases not matched to a gene: 2. This CDR3 comprises 14 residues. The CDR3 spells CASSTTGGNEKLFF. CDR3 DNA sequence: TGTGCCAGCAGCACGACAGGGGGTAATGAAAAACTGTTTTTT.

This chain links TRBV29-1 with TRBJ2-5; 7 nucleotides align to TRBD1. V gave up 7 bases and J gave up 8 bases; unmatched junction bases: 13. CDR1 is SQVTM, CDR2 ANQGSEA, per germline. This CDR3 has 13 amino acids. The CDR3: CSGTLDRVATQYF. The CDR3 DNA reads TGCAGCGGCACTCTTGACAGGGTGGCTACCCAGTACTTC. Supplemented by reference TRBV29-1 and TRBJ2-5, the full variable domain reads SAVISQKPSRDICQRGTSLTIQCQVDSQVTMMFWYRQQPGQSLTLIATANQGSEATYESGFVIDKFPISRPNLTFSTLTVSNMSPEDSSIYLCSGTLDRVATQYFGPGTRLLVL.

The chain has TRBV12-5 and TRBJ2-3, with 8 nucleotides matching TRBD2. Trimming removed 2 bases from V and 2 bases from J; junction bases left unmatched: 6. Germline lookup yields CDR1 LGHNT and CDR2 FRNRAP. The CDR3 length is 16 residues. This CDR3 is CASGLSSSGFTDTQYF. CDR3 bases: TGTGCTAGTGGTTTGTCGTCTAGCGGGTTCACAGATACGCAGTATTTT. Drawing the rest from reference TRBV12-5 and TRBJ2-3, the complete variable domain is DARVTQTPRHKVTEMGQEVTMRCQPILGHNTVFWYRQTMMQGLELLAYFRNRAPLDDSGMPKDRFSAEMPDATLATLKIQPSEPRDSAVYFCASGLSSSGFTDTQYFGPGTRLTVL.

The V and J genes are TRBV6-1 and TRBJ1-2; D gene ambiguous. Trimming shortened V by 2 bases and J by 8 bases, and 9 bases separated the two germline ends. There are 12 residues in the CDR3. The germline V gene has CDR1 MNHNS and CDR2 SASEGT. CDR3 sequence: CASSESREGYTF. CDR3 coding DNA: TGTGCCAGCAGTGAATCGCGGGAAGGCTACACCTTC.

J is TRBJ2-2 and V is TRBV14, with TRBD2 as a possible D gene (6 bases). The CDR3 covers 18 residues. V lost 1 base and J 0 bases, leaving 15 bases between the germline ends. Per the germline V gene, CDR1 is SGHDN and CDR2 is FVKESK. This chain's CDR3 is CASSQVNSGAANTGELFF. DNA of the CDR3: TGTGCCAGCAGCCAAGTGAATAGCGGAGCAGCGAACACCGGGGAGCTGTTTTTT.

This chain links TRBV4-3 with TRBJ2-5; 10 positions agree with TRBD2. There are 14 residues in the CDR3. From germline, CDR1 is LGHNA and CDR2 YSLEER. J gave up 7 bases and V 1 base, and 3 bases lay outside the gene matches. DNA for the CDR3: TGCGCCAGCAGCCAAGCTTTAGCGGGAGGGACCCAGTACTTC. This encodes CASSQALAGGTQYF.

This clone was counted once. V and J are TRBV19 and TRBJ1-1, with D hard to call. The CDR3 is made up of 12 amino acids. Germline lookup yields CDR1 LNHDA and CDR2 SQIVND (reference sequence). Trimming pared 5 bases from V and 7 bases from J, leaving 11 bases between. CDR3 in DNA: TGTGCCAGTAGTCGGGAAGTGAGTGAAGCTTTCTTT. Its protein product is CASSREVSEAFF.

The chain has TRBV7-2 and TRBJ2-5, with D perhaps TRBD1 (5 bases). V dropped 5 bases and J dropped 0 bases, with 7 bases sitting between them. The CDR3 consists of 13 residues. CDR1 is SGHTA and CDR2 is FQGNSA in the germline V gene. The CDR3 DNA reads as TGTGCCAGCAGCCCAGGGAACCAAGAGACCCAGTACTTC. Residues: CASSPGNQETQYF.

CDR3 DNA sequence: TGCGCCAGCAGCCAAGGAGCGGGAATGAACGAGCAGTACTTC. This encodes CASSQGAGMNEQYF. The genes are TRBV4-3 and TRBJ2-7; TRBD2 aligns across 7 bases. Trimming removed 1 base from V and 5 bases from J; junction bases left unmatched: 5. The CDR3 has 14 amino acids. In germline, CDR1 is LGHNA, CDR2 YSLEER.

CDR3 loop: CASSYSSAVFYNEQFF. CDR3 nucleotide sequence: TGTGCCAGCAGTTACTCGAGTGCGGTCTTCTACAATGAGCAGTTCTTC. This sequence joins TRBV6-5 and TRBJ2-1, with D unclear. The CDR3 is 16 amino acids. The germline gives CDR1 MNHEY, CDR2 SVGAGI. Trimming removed 0 bases from V and 3 bases from J, with 12 bases in between.

V is TRBV6-1 and J is TRBJ2-1, with unresolved D. V was pared by 2 bases and J by 4 bases, with 6 bases between. The CDR3 loop spans 13 amino acids. CDR1 is MNHNS, CDR2 SASEGT, per germline. DNA of the CDR3: TGTGCCAGCAGTGAACACCTATACAATGAGCAGTTCTTC. Its protein is CASSEHLYNEQFF.

This clone was counted a single time. This chain connects TRBV12-3 or TRBV12-4 to TRBJ2-1; perhaps TRBD2 as D (5 bases). The CDR3 sequence is 12 residues long. V was clipped by 2 bases and J by 9 bases, with 8 bases between them. CDR3 nucleotide sequence: TGTGCCAGCAGTTTACCGGGGTTTGAGCAGTTCTTC. Translated: CASSLPGFEQFF.

This rearrangement joins TRBV6-5 to TRBJ2-3; no clear D gene. The CDR3 is 14 amino acids. V was pared by 6 bases and J by 0 bases, with 10 bases between. CDR1 MNHEY and CDR2 SVGAGI come from the germline V gene. In DNA form, the CDR3 reads TGTGCCAGCAGGCCTCCGACTAGCACAGATACGCAGTATTTT. Its protein is CASRPPTSTDTQYF.

V gene TRBV18 combines with J gene TRBJ1-5; unclear D gene. Germline V gene data show CDR1 as KGHSH and CDR2 as LQKENI. The CDR3 spans 14 residues. Trimming pared 3 bases from V and 4 bases from J, leaving 10 bases between. CDR3 residues: CASSPRQDNQPQHF. The CDR3 DNA reads TGTGCCAGCTCACCGCGGCAAGATAATCAGCCCCAGCATTTT.

The CDR3 is CASSLGTRRTEAFF. Here the CDR3 DNA reads TGTGCCAGCAGTTTAGGGACACGGCGCACTGAAGCTTTCTTT. The V and J genes are TRBV28 and TRBJ1-1; possibly TRBD1 for D (6 bases). The CDR3 loop spans 14 amino acids. Trimming shortened V by 2 bases and J by 4 bases, and 11 bases separated the two germline ends. Germline values: CDR1 MDHEN, CDR2 SYDVKM.

V gene TRBV4-2 combines with J gene TRBJ2-1; TRBD2 matches 9 bases. The CDR3 is made up of 17 amino acids. The germline V gene encodes CDR1 LGHNA and CDR2 YNFKEQ. J gave up 3 bases and V 0 bases, and 6 bases lay outside the gene matches. The CDR3 protein is CASSQDEGTSFYNEQFF. The CDR3 DNA follows: TGTGCCAGCAGCCAAGATGAGGGGACTAGCTTCTACAATGAGCAGTTCTTC.

V gene TRBV28 combines with J gene TRBJ2-5; 8 positions agree with TRBD2. Germline CDR1 and CDR2: MDHEN and SYDVKM. The CDR3 is 16 residues long. J lost 0 bases, V lost 0 bases, and 3 bases had no gene match. This chain's CDR3 is CASSLWTSDYQETQYF. The CDR3 DNA reads TGTGCCAGCAGTTTATGGACTAGCGACTACCAAGAGACCCAGTACTTC. Looking up the rest from reference TRBV28 and TRBJ2-5 gives the full variable domain: DVKVTQSSRYLVKRTGEKVFLECVQDMDHENMFWYRQDPGLGLRLIYFSYDVKMKEKGDIPEGYSVSREKKERFSLILESASTNQTSMYLCASSLWTSDYQETQYFGPGTRLLVL.

The J gene is TRBJ2-6, the V gene TRBV30; a weak D match, TRBD1 (5 bases). CDR3 length: 14 amino acids. Per germline, CDR1 GTSNPN and CDR2 SVGIG (reference sequence). The germline V and J ends were trimmed by 3 bases and 3 bases, with 9 bases remaining between them. CDR3 coding DNA: TGTGCCTGGAGCAGGGCGAATGGGGCCAACGTCCTGACTTTC. As protein: CAWSRANGANVLTF.

The chain uses TRBV7-7 and TRBJ2-5; 15 bases align to TRBD2. The CDR3 runs 15 residues. Germline CDR1 SSHAT, CDR2 FNYEAQ (reference sequence). V gave up 5 bases and J gave up 4 bases; unmatched junction bases: 2. CDR3 sequence: CASSPGLAGGETQYF. The CDR3 DNA sequence: TGTGCCAGCAGCCCGGGACTAGCGGGGGGAGAGACCCAGTACTTC.

The chain is built from TRBV24-1 and TRBJ2-7, with 8 bases fitting TRBD2. CDR1 is KGHDR and CDR2 is SFDVKD in the germline V gene. This CDR3 comprises 15 residues. The junction had 10 bases not matched to a gene; V was cut back by 9 bases and J by 1 base. The CDR3 sequence is CATGSPGLVSYEQYF. CDR3 DNA sequence: TGTGCCACCGGGAGCCCGGGACTAGTGTCCTACGAGCAGTACTTC.

The rearrangement uses TRBV28 and TRBJ2-3; no firm D call. Per the germline V gene, CDR1 is MDHEN and CDR2 is SYDVKM. The CDR3 runs 15 residues. V was shortened by 5 bases and J by 2 bases, with 14 bases between the two germline ends. The CDR3 spells CASSPPDTATDTQYF. Here the CDR3 DNA reads TGTGCCAGCAGTCCGCCGGATACAGCCACAGATACGCAGTATTTT. The full variable domain, with the rest looked up from reference TRBV28 and TRBJ2-3, is DVKVTQSSRYLVKRTGEKVFLECVQDMDHENMFWYRQDPGLGLRLIYFSYDVKMKEKGDIPEGYSVSREKKERFSLILESASTNQTSMYLCASSPPDTATDTQYFGPGTRLTVL.

The rearrangement links TRBV19 to TRBJ2-7, with 9 positions matching TRBD1. The germline gives CDR1 LNHDA, CDR2 SQIVND (reference sequence). Trimming removed 4 bases from V and 1 base from J; junction bases left unmatched: 8. CDR3 length: 16 residues. CDR3 region: CASSTVGTGPSYEQYF. In DNA form, the CDR3 reads TGTGCCAGTAGTACCGTGGGGACAGGGCCATCCTACGAGCAGTACTTC.

This clone has more than one count but fewer than ten. The chain uses TRBV6-4 and TRBJ1-6; 10 bases align to TRBD1. Germline V gene data show CDR1 as MRHNA and CDR2 as SNTAGT. J gave up 7 bases and V 4 bases, and 7 bases lay outside the gene matches. The CDR3 consists of 16 residues. CDR3 in amino acids: CASSATPGQGNSPLHF. The CDR3 DNA reads TGTGCCAGCAGTGCCACCCCGGGACAGGGGAATTCACCCCTCCACTTT.

The V gene is TRBV28, the J gene TRBJ2-7; 13 bases line up with TRBD2. Germline V CDR1 and CDR2: MDHEN, SYDVKM. The CDR3 has 13 amino acids. V was pared by 8 bases and J by 7 bases, with 5 bases of the junction left unmatched. CDR3 sequence: CASGGLAGNEQYF. CDR3 sequence (DNA): TGTGCCAGCGGGGGACTAGCGGGAAATGAGCAGTACTTC.

The rearrangement links TRBV4-3 to TRBJ1-2; no clear D. This CDR3 is built from 15 residues. Germline assignment: CDR1 LGHNA and CDR2 YSLEER. Trimming shortened V by 0 bases and J by 3 bases, and 11 bases separated the two germline ends. The CDR3 DNA reads as TGCGCCAGCAGCCAAGATCGGGGTTTCTACTATGGCTACACCTTC. This codes for CASSQDRGFYYGYTF.

The CDR3 DNA reads TGTGCCAGCAGCGGCGGGACAGGGGGCCCCTACGAGCAGTACTTC. Amino acids: CASSGGTGGPYEQYF. The chain carries TRBV7-2 and TRBJ2-7, with 12 positions matching TRBD1. The V and J ends lost 5 bases and 2 bases, in that order; junction bases with no gene match: 4. This CDR3 is 15 amino acids long. Germline values: CDR1 SGHTA, CDR2 FQGNSA. Based on the CDR3 plus reference TRBV7-2 and TRBJ2-7, the full variable domain is GAGVSQSPSNKVTEKGKDVELRCDPISGHTALYWYRQSLGQGLEFLIYFQGNSAPDKSGLPSDRFSAERTGGSVSTLTIQRTQQEDSAVYLCASSGGTGGPYEQYFGPGTRLTVT.